Included here is one T cell receptor beta chain sequence, with context. The target antigen is unknown. The sample originates from a study of OX40 agonist ivuxolimab in advanced cancers. Looking at the study overall: Partial responses occurred in Three dose-escalation patients, one with hepatocellular carcinoma and two with cutaneous melanoma. General observations from the study: Mean expanded clone counts were higher in CD8+ than CD4+ T cells. CD4+ and CD8+ blood T cells expanded clonally by week 6 at 0.1 to 3.0 mg/kg.

Produced via immunoSEQ multiplex PCR; TCRdb's table is partial and in-frame only. The sample contains 70,000 to 95,000 clones, approximately 95% of which appear only once. The sequenced sample was CD4+ or CD8+ T cells sorted from blood, obtained in a trial of the OX40 agonist ivuxolimab. The origin of this receptor is an adult with an advanced solid tumor such as melanoma, head and neck, liver or kidney cancer.

The chain's CDR3 is CASSPGQGTYEQYF. In DNA form, the CDR3 reads TGTGCCAGCAGTCCGGGACAGGGAACCTACGAGCAGTACTTC. The V and J genes are TRBV27 and TRBJ2-7, with TRBD1 matching over 9 bases. V gave up 5 bases and J gave up 2 bases; unmatched junction bases: 4. The CDR3 covers 14 residues. Germline lookup yields CDR1 MNHEY and CDR2 SMNVEV (reference sequence).